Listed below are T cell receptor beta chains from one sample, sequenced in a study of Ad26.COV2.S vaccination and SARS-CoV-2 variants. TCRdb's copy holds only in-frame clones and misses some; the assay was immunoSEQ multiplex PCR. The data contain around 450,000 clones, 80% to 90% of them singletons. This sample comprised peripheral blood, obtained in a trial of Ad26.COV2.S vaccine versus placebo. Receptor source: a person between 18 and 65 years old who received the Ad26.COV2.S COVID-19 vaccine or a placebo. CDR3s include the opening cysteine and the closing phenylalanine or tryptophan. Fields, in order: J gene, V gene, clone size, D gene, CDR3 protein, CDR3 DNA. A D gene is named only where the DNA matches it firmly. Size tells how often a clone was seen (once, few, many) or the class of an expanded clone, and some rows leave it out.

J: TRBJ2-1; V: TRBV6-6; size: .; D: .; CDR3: CASSYDGYNEQFF; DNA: TGTGCCAGCAGTTACGACGGCTACAATGAGCAGTTCTTC
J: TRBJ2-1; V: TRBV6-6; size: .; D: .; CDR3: CASRKAGKGSEQFF; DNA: TGTGCCAGCAGAAAGGCGGGAAAAGGGAGTGAGCAGTTCTTC
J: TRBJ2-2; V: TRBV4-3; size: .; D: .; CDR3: CASSQDSAGKAGELFF; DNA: TGCGCCAGCAGCCAAGATTCGGCGGGGAAGGCCGGGGAGCTGTTTTTT
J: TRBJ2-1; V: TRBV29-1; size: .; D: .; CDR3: CSVEASYNEQFF; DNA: TGCAGCGTTGAAGCCTCCTACAATGAGCAGTTCTTC
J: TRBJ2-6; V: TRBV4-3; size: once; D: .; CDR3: CASSPGGTGANVLTF; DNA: TGCGCCAGCAGCCCTGGGGGGACCGGGGCCAACGTCCTGACTTTC
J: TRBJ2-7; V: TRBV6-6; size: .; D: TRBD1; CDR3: CASSYPPGQTYEQYF; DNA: TGTGCCAGCAGTTACCCCCCGGGACAGACCTACGAGCAGTACTTC
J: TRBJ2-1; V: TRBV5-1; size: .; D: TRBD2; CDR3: CASSLGLAGDGHNEQFF; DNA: TGCGCCAGCAGCCTGGGACTAGCGGGAGACGGCCACAATGAGCAGTTCTTC
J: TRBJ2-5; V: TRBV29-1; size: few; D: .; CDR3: CSAMDGSKTQYF; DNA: TGCAGCGCGATGGACGGAAGTAAGACCCAGTACTTC
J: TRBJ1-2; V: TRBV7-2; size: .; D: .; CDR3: CASSLMGGSNGYTF; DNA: TGTGCCAGCAGCTTAATGGGCGGGAGTAATGGCTACACCTTC
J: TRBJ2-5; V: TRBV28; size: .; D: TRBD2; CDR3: CASSFGRGWEETQYF; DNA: TGTGCCAGCAGTTTCGGGAGGGGATGGGAAGAGACCCAGTACTTC
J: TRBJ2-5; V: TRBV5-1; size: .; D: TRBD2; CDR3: CASSYLLAGDEETQYF; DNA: TGCGCCAGCAGCTATTTATTGGCGGGAGATGAAGAGACCCAGTACTTC
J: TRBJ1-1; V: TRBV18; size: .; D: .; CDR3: CASSPTWGDTEAFF; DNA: TGTGCCAGCTCACCAACCTGGGGGGACACTGAAGCTTTCTTT
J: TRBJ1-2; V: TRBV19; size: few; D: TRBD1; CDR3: CAISDRADYGYTF; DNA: TGTGCCATTTCGGACAGGGCCGACTATGGCTACACCTTC
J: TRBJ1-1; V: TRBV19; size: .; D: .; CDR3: CASNEGLNTEAFF; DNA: TGTGCCAGTAATGAGGGCCTGAACACTGAAGCTTTCTTT
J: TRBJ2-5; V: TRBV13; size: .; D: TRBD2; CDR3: CASSLEASGLAAQETQYF; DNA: TGTGCCAGCAGCTTAGAAGCTTCGGGACTAGCGGCCCAAGAGACCCAGTACTTC
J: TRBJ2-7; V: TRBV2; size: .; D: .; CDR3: CASSYDREVYEQYF; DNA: TGTGCCAGCAGTTACGACAGGGAGGTCTACGAGCAGTACTTC
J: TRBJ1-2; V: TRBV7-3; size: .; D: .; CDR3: CASSLTGAAGYTF; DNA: TGTGCCAGCAGCTTAACAGGGGCTGCTGGCTACACCTTC
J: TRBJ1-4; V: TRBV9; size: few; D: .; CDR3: CARPLLDCLPPVDGLANEKLFF; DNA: TGTGCCAGACCCCTCCTGGACTGTCTACCGCCAGTGGATGGGTTAGCTAATGAAAAACTGTTTTTT
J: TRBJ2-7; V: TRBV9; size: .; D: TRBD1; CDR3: CASSVGTGRIYEQYF; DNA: TGTGCCAGCAGCGTAGGGACAGGCCGCATCTACGAGCAGTACTTC
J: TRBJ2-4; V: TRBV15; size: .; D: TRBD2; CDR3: CATRFRGVSGIQYF; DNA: TGTGCCACCAGGTTCCGGGGGGTGTCAGGCATTCAGTACTTC
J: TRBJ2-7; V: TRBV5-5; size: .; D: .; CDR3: CASSFLPHEQYF; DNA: TGTGCCAGCAGCTTCCTTCCCCACGAGCAGTACTTC
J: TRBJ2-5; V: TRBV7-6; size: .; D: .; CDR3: CASSKRSGFVETQYF; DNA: TGTGCCAGCTCCAAACGCTCGGGATTTGTGGAGACCCAGTACTTC
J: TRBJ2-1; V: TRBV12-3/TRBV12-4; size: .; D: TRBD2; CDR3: CASRGGLAQFF; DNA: TGTGCCAGCAGGGGGGGACTAGCTCAGTTCTTC
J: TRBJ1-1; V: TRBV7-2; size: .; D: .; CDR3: CASSSRGMGRTEAFF; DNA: TGTGCCAGCAGCTCCCGAGGGATGGGTAGGACTGAAGCTTTCTTT
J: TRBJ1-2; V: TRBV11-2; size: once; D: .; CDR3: CASSLVGGWNYGYTF; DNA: TGTGCCAGCAGCTTAGTGGGGGGGTGGAACTATGGCTACACCTTC
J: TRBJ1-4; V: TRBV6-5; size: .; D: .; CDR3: CASSYSMGAANEKLFF; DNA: TGTGCCAGCAGTTACTCGATGGGGGCAGCTAATGAAAAACTGTTTTTT
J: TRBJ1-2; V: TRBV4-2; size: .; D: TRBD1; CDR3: CASSQDEAGGMSNYGYTF; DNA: TGTGCCAGCAGCCAAGACGAGGCAGGGGGGATGTCTAACTATGGCTACACCTTC
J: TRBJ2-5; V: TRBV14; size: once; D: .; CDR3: CASSQVVFRGTQYF; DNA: TGTGCCAGCAGCCAAGTAGTTTTTCGTGGGACCCAGTACTTC
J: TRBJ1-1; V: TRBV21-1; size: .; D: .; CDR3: CASSERQGHTEAFF; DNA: TGTGCCAGCAGCGAGAGACAGGGACACACTGAAGCTTTCTTT
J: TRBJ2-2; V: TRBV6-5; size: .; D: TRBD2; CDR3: CASPGLQNTGELFF; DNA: TGTGCCAGCCCGGGACTACAGAACACCGGGGAGCTGTTTTTT
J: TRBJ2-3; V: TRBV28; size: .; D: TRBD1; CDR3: CASSLYRGGTDTQYF; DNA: TGTGCCAGCAGTTTATACAGGGGAGGCACAGATACGCAGTATTTT
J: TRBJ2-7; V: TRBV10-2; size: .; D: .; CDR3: CASSEWGLGSYEQYF; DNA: TGCGCCAGCAGTGAGTGGGGACTCGGCTCCTACGAGCAGTACTTC
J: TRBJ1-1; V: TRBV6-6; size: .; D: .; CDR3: CASSYMGVTEAFF; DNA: TGTGCCAGCAGTTACATGGGAGTCACTGAAGCTTTCTTT
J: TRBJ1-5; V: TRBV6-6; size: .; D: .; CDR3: CASRSGIIVPQHF; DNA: TGTGCCAGCAGATCAGGGATTATCGTGCCCCAGCATTTT
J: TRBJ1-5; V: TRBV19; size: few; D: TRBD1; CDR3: CASSIDHRGEQPQHF; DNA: TGTGCCAGTAGTATAGACCACAGGGGTGAACAGCCCCAGCATTTT
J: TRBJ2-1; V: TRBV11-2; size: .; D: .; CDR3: CASSLDGLYNEQFF; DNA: TGTGCCAGCAGCTTAGACGGCCTCTACAATGAGCAGTTCTTC
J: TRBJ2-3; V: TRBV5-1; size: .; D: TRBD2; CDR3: CASSFGLAGGLGTDTQYF; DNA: TGCGCCAGCAGCTTCGGACTAGCGGGGGGGCTCGGCACAGATACGCAGTATTTT
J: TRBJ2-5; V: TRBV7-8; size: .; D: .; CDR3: CASSFRRDRPQETQYF; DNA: TGTGCCAGCAGCTTCCGAAGGGACCGGCCCCAAGAGACCCAGTACTTC
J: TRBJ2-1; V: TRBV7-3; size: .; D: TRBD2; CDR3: CASSSPTRTSGSGTGSYNEQFF; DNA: TGTGCCAGCAGCTCCCCGACTCGGACTAGCGGGAGTGGTACGGGGTCCTACAATGAGCAGTTCTTC
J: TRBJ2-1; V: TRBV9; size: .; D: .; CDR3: CASSVGPGAQSYNEQFF; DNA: TGTGCCAGCAGCGTAGGACCGGGAGCCCAGTCCTACAATGAGCAGTTCTTC
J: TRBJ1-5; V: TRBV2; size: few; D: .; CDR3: CASSEAGWGQPQHF; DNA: TGTGCCAGCAGTGAAGCCGGCTGGGGTCAGCCCCAGCATTTT
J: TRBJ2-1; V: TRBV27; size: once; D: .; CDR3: CASSIRGLVNNEQFF; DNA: TGTGCCAGCAGTATTCGGGGACTGGTTAACAATGAGCAGTTCTTC
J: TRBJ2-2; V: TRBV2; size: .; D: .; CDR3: CASSEVAVGELFF; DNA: TGTGCCAGCAGTGAAGTAGCGGTCGGGGAGCTGTTTTTT
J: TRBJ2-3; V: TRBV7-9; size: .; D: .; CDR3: CASSTRTDPDTQYF; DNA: TGTGCCAGCAGCACCAGGACAGATCCAGATACGCAGTATTTT
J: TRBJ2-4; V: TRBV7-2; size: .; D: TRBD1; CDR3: CASSLSRGHIQYF; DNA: TGTGCCAGCAGCTTATCCAGGGGGCACATTCAGTACTTC
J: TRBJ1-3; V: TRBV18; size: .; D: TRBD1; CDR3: CASSPSGQSSGNTIYF; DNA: TGTGCCAGCTCACCGTCGGGACAGAGCTCTGGAAACACCATATATTTT
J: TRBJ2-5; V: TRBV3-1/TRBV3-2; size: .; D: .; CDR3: CASSRGRPGVAAETQYF; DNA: TGTGCCAGCAGCCGGGGGAGGCCAGGGGTCGCGGCAGAGACCCAGTACTTC
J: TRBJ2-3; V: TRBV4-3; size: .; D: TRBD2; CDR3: CASSQGSGLMGGDTQYF; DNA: TGCGCCAGCAGCCAAGGCTCGGGACTAATGGGGGGGGATACGCAGTATTTT
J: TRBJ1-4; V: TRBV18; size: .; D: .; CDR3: CASSPPFRGGEKLFF; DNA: TGTGCCAGCTCACCACCGTTCAGGGGAGGTGAAAAACTGTTTTTT
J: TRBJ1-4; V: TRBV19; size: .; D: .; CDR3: CASREEDEKLFF; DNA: TGTGCCAGTAGGGAGGAGGATGAAAAACTGTTTTTT
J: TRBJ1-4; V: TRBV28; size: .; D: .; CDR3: CASSVLGNEKLFF; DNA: TGTGCCAGCAGTGTCCTGGGGAATGAAAAACTGTTTTTT
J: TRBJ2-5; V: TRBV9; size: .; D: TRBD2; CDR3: CASSLVAGGRETQYF; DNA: TGTGCCAGCAGCTTAGTGGCGGGGGGTAGAGAGACCCAGTACTTC
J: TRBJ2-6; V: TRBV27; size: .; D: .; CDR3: CASSLGTGGANVLTF; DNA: .
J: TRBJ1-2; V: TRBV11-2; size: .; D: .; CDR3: CASSSDRSGLGYGYTF; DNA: TGTGCCAGCAGCTCCGACAGGAGCGGCTTAGGCTATGGCTACACCTTC
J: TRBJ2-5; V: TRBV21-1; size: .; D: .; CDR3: CASSKGTEGSETQYF; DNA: TGTGCCAGCAGCAAAGGAACTGAGGGGTCCGAGACCCAGTACTTC
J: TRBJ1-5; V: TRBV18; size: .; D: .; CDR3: CASSLTTVRNQPQHF; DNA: TGTGCCAGCTCACTAACGACCGTCCGCAATCAGCCCCAGCATTTT
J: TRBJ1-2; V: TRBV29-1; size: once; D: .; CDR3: CSVVGSPGRYGYTF; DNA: TGCAGCGTTGTGGGGTCGCCCGGACGGTATGGCTACACCTTC
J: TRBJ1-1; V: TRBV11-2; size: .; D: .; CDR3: CASSTGHAEAFF; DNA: TGTGCCAGCAGCACTGGACACGCTGAAGCTTTCTTT
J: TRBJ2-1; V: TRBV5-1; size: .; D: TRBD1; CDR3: CASSLIPGQGIYNEQFF; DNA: TGCGCCAGCAGCTTGATTCCAGGACAGGGGATTTACAATGAGCAGTTCTTC
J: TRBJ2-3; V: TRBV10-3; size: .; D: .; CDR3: CAINQGGRGERDTQYF; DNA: TGTGCCATCAACCAGGGGGGACGGGGGGAGCGGGATACGCAGTATTTT